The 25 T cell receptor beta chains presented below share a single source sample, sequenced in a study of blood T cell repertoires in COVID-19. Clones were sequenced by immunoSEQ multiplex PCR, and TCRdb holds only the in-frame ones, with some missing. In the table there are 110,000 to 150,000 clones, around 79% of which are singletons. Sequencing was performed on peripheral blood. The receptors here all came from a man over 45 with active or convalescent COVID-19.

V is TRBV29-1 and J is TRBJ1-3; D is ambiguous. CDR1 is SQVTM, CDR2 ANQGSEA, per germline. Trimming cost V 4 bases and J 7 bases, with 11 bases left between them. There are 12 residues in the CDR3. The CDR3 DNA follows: TGCAGCGTTGTAGAAACGAGCAACACCATATATTTT. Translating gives CSVVETSNTIYF.

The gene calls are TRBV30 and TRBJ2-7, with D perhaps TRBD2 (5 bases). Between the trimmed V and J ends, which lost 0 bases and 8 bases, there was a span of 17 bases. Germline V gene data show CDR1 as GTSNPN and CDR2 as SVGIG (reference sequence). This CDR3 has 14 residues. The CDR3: CAWSVGFLSGKQYF. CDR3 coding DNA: TGTGCCTGGAGTGTGGGTTTTTTATCGGGGAAGCAGTACTTC.

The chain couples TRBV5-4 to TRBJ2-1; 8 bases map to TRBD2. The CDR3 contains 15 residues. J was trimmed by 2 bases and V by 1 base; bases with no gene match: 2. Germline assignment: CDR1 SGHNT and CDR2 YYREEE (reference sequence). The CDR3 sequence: CASSLSSGAYNEQFF. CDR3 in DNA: TGTGCCAGCAGCTTGAGTAGCGGGGCCTACAATGAGCAGTTCTTC.

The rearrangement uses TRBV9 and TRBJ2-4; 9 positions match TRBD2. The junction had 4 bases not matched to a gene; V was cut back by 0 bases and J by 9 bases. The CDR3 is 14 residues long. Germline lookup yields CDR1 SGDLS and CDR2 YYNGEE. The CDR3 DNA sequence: TGTGCCAGCAGCGTAGACGCGGGAGGGGGCATTCAGTACTTC. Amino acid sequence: CASSVDAGGGIQYF.

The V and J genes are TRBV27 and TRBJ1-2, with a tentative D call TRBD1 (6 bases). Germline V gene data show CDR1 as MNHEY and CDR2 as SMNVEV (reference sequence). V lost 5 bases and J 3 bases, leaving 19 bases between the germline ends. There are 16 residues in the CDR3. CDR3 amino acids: CASSGGDTLSYYGYTF. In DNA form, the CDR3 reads TGTGCCAGCAGTGGGGGGGACACCCTGAGCTACTATGGCTACACCTTC.

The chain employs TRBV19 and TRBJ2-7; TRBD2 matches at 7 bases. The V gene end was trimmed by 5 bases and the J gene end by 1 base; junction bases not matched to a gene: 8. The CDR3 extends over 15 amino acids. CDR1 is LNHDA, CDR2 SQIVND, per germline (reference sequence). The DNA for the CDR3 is TGTGCCAGTAGTGGGGCTGGACTAGGGTCCTACGAGCAGTACTTC. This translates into CASSGAGLGSYEQYF.

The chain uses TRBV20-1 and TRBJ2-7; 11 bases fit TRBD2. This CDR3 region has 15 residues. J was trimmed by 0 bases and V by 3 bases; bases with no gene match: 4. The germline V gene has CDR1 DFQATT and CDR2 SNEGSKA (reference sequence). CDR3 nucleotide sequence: TGCAGTGCTAGTACTAGCGGGAGTTTCTCCTACGAGCAGTACTTC. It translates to CSASTSGSFSYEQYF.

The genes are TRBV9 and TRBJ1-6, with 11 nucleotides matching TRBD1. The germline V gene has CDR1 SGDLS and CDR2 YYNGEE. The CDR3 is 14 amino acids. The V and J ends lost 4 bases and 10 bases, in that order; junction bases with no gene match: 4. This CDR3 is CASSTGTGGSPLHF. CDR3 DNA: TGTGCCAGCAGCACCGGGACAGGGGGGTCACCCCTCCACTTT.

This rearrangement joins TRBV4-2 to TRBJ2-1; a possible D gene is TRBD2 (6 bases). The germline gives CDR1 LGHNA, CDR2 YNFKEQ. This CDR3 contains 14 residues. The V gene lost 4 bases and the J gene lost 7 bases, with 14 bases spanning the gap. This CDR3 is CASSPQNGGNEQFF. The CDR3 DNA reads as TGTGCCAGCAGCCCTCAAAACGGGGGTAATGAGCAGTTCTTC.

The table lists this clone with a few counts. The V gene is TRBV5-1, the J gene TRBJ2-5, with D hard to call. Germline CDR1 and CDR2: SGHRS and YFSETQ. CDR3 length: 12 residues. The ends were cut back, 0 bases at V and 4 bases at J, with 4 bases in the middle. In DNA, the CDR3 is TGCGCCAGCAGCTTGGCGCGAGAGACCCAGTACTTC. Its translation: CASSLARETQYF. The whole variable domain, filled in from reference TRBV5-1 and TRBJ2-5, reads KAGVTQTPRYLIKTRGQQVTLSCSPISGHRSVSWYQQTPGQGLQFLFEYFSETQRNKGNFPGRFSGRQFSNSRSEMNVSTLELGDSALYLCASSLARETQYFGPGTRLLVL.

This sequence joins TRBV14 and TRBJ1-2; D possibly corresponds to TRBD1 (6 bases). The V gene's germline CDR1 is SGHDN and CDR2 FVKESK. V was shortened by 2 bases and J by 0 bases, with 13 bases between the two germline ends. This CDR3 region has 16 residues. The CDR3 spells CASSQRGGVSNYGYTF. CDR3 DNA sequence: TGTGCCAGCAGCCAAAGGGGGGGGGTCTCTAACTATGGCTACACCTTC.

The CDR3 sequence: CASGDSPDSRTQYF. DNA for the CDR3: TGTGCCAGCGGCGACAGTCCAGACAGTAGGACCCAGTACTTC. V and J are TRBV27 and TRBJ2-5, with a possible D match to TRBD1 (5 bases). The ends were cut back, 8 bases at V and 7 bases at J, with 20 bases in the middle. Germline V gives CDR1 MNHEY, CDR2 SMNVEV (reference sequence). CDR3 length: 14 amino acids.

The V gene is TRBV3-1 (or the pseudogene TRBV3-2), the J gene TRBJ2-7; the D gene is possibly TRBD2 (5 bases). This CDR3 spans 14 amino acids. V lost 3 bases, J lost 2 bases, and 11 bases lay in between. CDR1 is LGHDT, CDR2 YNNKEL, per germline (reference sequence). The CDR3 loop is CASSHKGAAYEQYF. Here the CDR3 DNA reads TGTGCCAGCAGCCATAAGGGAGCGGCCTACGAGCAGTACTTC.

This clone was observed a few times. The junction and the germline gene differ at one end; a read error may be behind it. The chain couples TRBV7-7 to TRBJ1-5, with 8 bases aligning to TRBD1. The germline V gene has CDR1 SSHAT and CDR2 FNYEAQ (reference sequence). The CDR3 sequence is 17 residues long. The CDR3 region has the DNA TGTGCTAGCAGCTTAGCAAGGACAGGGTGGGGCAATCAGCCCCAGCATTTT. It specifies CASSLARTGWGNQPQHF.

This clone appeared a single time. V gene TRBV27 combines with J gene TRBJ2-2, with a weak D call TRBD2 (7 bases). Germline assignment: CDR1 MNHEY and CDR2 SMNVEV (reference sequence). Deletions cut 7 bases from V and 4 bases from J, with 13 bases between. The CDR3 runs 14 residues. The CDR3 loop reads CASTGAGVTGELFF. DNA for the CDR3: TGTGCCAGCACGGGGGCGGGAGTCACCGGGGAGCTGTTTTTT.

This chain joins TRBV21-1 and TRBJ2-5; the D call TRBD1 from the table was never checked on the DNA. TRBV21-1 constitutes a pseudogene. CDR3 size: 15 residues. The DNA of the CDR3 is TGTGCCAGCAGCAAAGGATGGGGCTTCCAAGAGACCCAGTACTTC. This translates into CASSKGWGFQETQYF.

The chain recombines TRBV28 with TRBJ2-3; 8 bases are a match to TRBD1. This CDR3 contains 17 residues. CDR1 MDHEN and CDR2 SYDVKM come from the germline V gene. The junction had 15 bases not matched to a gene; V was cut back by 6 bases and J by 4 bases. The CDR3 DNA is TGTGCCAGCAGCCCCCAATACAGGGGGATTTTCGCAGATACGCAGTATTTT. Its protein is CASSPQYRGIFADTQYF.

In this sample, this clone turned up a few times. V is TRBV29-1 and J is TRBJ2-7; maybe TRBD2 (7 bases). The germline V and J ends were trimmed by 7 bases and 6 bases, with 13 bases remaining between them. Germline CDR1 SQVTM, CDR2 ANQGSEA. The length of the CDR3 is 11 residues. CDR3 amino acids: CSAEGEGEQYF. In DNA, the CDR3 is TGCAGCGCCGAGGGGGAGGGCGAGCAGTACTTC.

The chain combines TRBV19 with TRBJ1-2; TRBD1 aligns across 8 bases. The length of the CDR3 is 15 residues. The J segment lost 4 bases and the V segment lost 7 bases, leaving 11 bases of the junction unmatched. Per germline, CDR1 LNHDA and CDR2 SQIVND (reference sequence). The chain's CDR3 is CASTLDRDRSYGYTF. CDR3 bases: TGTGCCAGTACCCTGGACAGGGATCGTAGCTATGGCTACACCTTC.

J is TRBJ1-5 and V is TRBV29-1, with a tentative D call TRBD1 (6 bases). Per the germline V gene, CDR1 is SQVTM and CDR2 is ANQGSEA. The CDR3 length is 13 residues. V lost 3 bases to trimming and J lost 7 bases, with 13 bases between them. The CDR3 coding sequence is TGCAGCGTTGAGGCGGGGGGCGGGCAGCCCCAGCATTTT. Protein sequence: CSVEAGGGQPQHF.

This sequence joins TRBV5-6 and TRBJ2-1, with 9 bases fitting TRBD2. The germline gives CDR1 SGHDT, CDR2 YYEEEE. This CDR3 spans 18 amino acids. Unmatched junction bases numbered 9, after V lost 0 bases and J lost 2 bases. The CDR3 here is CASSLGGSGRKAYNEQFF. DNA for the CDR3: TGTGCCAGCAGCTTGGGAGGCAGCGGGAGGAAAGCCTACAATGAGCAGTTCTTC. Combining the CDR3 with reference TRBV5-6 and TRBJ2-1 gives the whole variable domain DAGVTQSPTHLIKTRGQQVTLRCSPKSGHDTVSWYQQALGQGPQFIFQYYEEEERQRGNFPDRFSGHQFPNYSSELNVNALLLGDSALYLCASSLGGSGRKAYNEQFFGPGTRLTVL.

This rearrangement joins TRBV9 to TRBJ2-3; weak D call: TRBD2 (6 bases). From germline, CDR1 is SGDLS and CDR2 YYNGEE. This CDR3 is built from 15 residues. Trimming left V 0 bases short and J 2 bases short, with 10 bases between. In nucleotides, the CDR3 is TGTGCCAGCAGCGTAGGCGCGGGGATCACAGATACGCAGTATTTT. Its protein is CASSVGAGITDTQYF.

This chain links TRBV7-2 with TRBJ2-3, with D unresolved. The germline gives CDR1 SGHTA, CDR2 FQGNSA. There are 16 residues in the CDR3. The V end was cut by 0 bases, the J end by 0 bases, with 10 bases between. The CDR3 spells CASSLASSTSTDTQYF. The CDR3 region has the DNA TGTGCCAGCAGCTTAGCTAGCTCAACTAGCACAGATACGCAGTATTTT.

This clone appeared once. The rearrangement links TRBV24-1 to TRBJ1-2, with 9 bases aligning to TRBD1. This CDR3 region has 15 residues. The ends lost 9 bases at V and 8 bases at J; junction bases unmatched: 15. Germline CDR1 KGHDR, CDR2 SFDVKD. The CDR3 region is CATSHAQGAPRGYTF. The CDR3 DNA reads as TGTGCCACCTCCCACGCACAGGGGGCCCCTAGGGGCTACACCTTC.

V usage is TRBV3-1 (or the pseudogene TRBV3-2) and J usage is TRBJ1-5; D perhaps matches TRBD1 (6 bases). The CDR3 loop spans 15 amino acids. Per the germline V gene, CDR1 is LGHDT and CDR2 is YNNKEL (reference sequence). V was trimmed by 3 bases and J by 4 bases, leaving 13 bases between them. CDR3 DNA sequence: TGTGCCAGCAGCCAGGAGGGGGGGGTGAATCAGCCCCAGCATTTT. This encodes CASSQEGGVNQPQHF.